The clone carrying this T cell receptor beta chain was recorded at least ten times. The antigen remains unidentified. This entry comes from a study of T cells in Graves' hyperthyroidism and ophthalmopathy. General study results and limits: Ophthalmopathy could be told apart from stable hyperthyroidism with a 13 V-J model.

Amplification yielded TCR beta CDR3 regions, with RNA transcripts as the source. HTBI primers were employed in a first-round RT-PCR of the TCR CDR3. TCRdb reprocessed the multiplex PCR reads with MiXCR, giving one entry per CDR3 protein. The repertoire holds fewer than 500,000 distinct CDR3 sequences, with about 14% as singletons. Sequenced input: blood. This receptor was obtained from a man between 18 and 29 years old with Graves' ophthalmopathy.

CDR3 protein: CASSPTGTGMNSPLHF. Here the CDR3 DNA reads TGTGCCAGCTCACCAACCGGGACAGGGATGAATTCACCCCTCCACTTT. This chain uses TRBV18 with TRBJ1-6; 9 nucleotides line up with TRBD1. Germline CDR1 is KGHSH and CDR2 is LQKENI. The CDR3 covers 16 residues. The junction had 6 bases not matched to a gene; V was cut back by 2 bases and J by 7 bases.